One and the same sample provided the 22 T cell receptor beta chains below, sequenced in a study of neurological immune-mediated disorders. TCRdb reprocessed the 5' RACE reads via MiXCR and lists one record per CDR3 protein. The profile shows approximately 37,000 distinct CDR3 sequences, 3% to 4.5% of them singletons. Sequenced sample: PBMCs. These receptors came from a man aged 25 to 45 with multiple sclerosis.

The sample holds many counts of this clonotype. The chain employs TRBV4-3 and TRBJ2-1, with 8 bases that match TRBD2. Germline CDR1 is LGHNA and CDR2 is YSLEER. The ends lost 4 bases at V and 8 bases at J; junction bases unmatched: 4. The CDR3 loop spans 13 amino acids. CDR3: CASSPGGADEQFF. The CDR3 coding sequence is TGCGCCAGCAGCCCCGGGGGGGCCGATGAGCAGTTCTTC.

Many counts were recorded for this clonotype. This chain links TRBV29-1 with TRBJ2-2, with D perhaps matching TRBD2 (5 bases). CDR3 length: 13 residues. CDR1 is SQVTM, CDR2 ANQGSEA, per germline. CDR3 nucleotides: TGCAGTTTCCAGGAGGCGAACACCGGGGAGCTGTTTTTT. Amino acids: CSFQEANTGELFF.

By its share, this clonotype is medium-sized. The rearrangement links TRBV27 to TRBJ2-1, with D possibly matching TRBD2 (7 bases). This CDR3 has 16 residues. V was clipped by 2 bases and J by 7 bases, with 18 bases between them. CDR1 is MNHEY, CDR2 SMNVEV, per germline (reference sequence). CDR3 in DNA: TGTGCCAGCAGTTTACCACTGGGGGGGGGCCAAAATGAGCAGTTCTTC. Protein product: CASSLPLGGGQNEQFF.

This clonotype occurred many times. V gene TRBV7-9 combines with J gene TRBJ2-3; TRBD1 or TRBD2 may be the D gene (5 bases each). This CDR3 has 15 residues. V dropped 3 bases and J dropped 2 bases, with 12 bases sitting between them. CDR1 and CDR2 (germline): SEHNR, FQNEAQ (reference sequence). DNA for the CDR3: TGTGCCAGCAGCTTTCTAGAGGGGCTCACAGATACGCAGTATTTT. It codes for CASSFLEGLTDTQYF.

This clonotype was found many times. At one of its ends the junction is not consistent with the germline gene, which may arise from a read error. The gene calls are TRBV12-3 or TRBV12-4 and TRBJ2-6; D possibly corresponds to TRBD2 (6 bases). The CDR3 is made up of 12 amino acids. Here the CDR3 DNA reads TGTGCCAGCAGCCTAGGGGTGGGGGGACCAATCTTC. It codes for CASSLGVGGPIF.

There are a few counts of this clonotype. The DNA of the CDR3 is TGTGCCAGCAGTTACCTGGGGCATTTGGATGGCTACACCTTC. Amino acid sequence: CASSYLGHLDGYTF. The V and J genes are TRBV6-6 and TRBJ1-2; weak D call: TRBD1 (5 bases). This CDR3 is 14 amino acids long. V gave up 2 bases and J gave up 6 bases, with 13 bases separating them. The germline gives CDR1 MNHNY, CDR2 SVGAGI (reference sequence).

This clonotype was counted a few times. V and J are TRBV7-2 and TRBJ1-2, with unresolved D. The CDR3 consists of 13 residues. The V gene's germline CDR1 is SGHTA and CDR2 FQGNSA. V was clipped by 4 bases and J by 0 bases, with 6 bases between them. The CDR3 coding sequence is TGTGCCAGCAGCTCCCAGCCTAACTATGGCTACACCTTC. Its protein product is CASSSQPNYGYTF.

This clonotype has at least ten counts. This rearrangement joins TRBV2 to TRBJ1-2; tentative D call: TRBD1 (6 bases). The CDR3 extends over 15 amino acids. Germline CDR1 and CDR2: SNHLY and FYNNEI. V was cut by 4 bases and J by 4 bases, with 16 bases left in between. CDR3: CASSVAGAVSYGYTF. CDR3 in DNA: TGTGCCAGCAGTGTTGCAGGGGCCGTATCCTATGGCTACACCTTC.

The table lists this clonotype with many counts. The rearrangement joins TRBV18 to TRBJ2-4, with D perhaps TRBD2 (6 bases). The CDR3 has 15 residues. Per the germline V gene, CDR1 is KGHSH and CDR2 is LQKENI. The V end was cut by 0 bases, the J end by 8 bases, with 14 bases between. CDR3 protein: CASSPPVGGIHIQYF. In DNA, the CDR3 is TGTGCCAGCTCACCACCGGTCGGGGGTATCCACATTCAGTACTTC.

The table lists this clonotype with many counts. The genes are TRBV20-1 and TRBJ2-3; TRBD2 agrees at 11 bases. V was pared by 5 bases and J by 3 bases, with 16 bases of the junction left unmatched. Germline V gene lookup returns CDR1 DFQATT and CDR2 SNEGSKA (reference sequence). The length of the CDR3 is 18 residues. CDR3 protein: CSALPLAGGPEGTDTQYF. In DNA form, the CDR3 reads TGCAGTGCTCTCCCGCTAGCGGGGGGCCCCGAGGGGACAGATACGCAGTATTTT.

There are many counts of this clonotype. This chain links TRBV7-3 with TRBJ2-1, with 9 bases identical to TRBD1. Trimming cost V 3 bases and J 12 bases; bases outside gene matches: 3. Per the germline V gene, CDR1 is SGHTA and CDR2 is FQGTGA. The CDR3 contains 12 residues. CDR3 DNA: TGTGCCAGCAGCTTCGGACAGGGGCGGCAGTTCTTC. Its translation is CASSFGQGRQFF.

The J gene is TRBJ2-3, the V gene TRBV5-6, with D unclear. The CDR3 covers 15 residues. V was shortened by 2 bases and J by 3 bases, with 13 bases between the two germline ends. Germline V CDR1 and CDR2: SGHDT, YYEEEE. The CDR3, as DNA: TGTGCCAGCAGCTTTCCGAAGGGTGGGACAGATACGCAGTATTTT. This sequence encodes CASSFPKGGTDTQYF.

This clonotype was detected ten times or more. The chain recombines TRBV9 with TRBJ2-1; 7 bases match TRBD1. With 0 bases clipped from V and 3 bases from J, the junction kept 3 bases outside the gene matches. The CDR3 is made up of 15 amino acids. Germline V gives CDR1 SGDLS, CDR2 YYNGEE. The CDR3 loop reads CASSVDGTDYNEQFF. The CDR3 coding sequence is TGTGCCAGCAGCGTAGATGGGACAGACTACAATGAGCAGTTCTTC.

This clonotype appeared many times. This sequence joins TRBV5-1 and TRBJ1-2, with D uncertain. The CDR3 is 16 residues long. V gave up 1 base and J gave up 5 bases, with 18 bases separating them. Germline V gene lookup returns CDR1 SGHRS and CDR2 YFSETQ. The CDR3 sequence is CASSLNAAATLYGYTF. CDR3 sequence (DNA): TGCGCCAGCAGCTTGAATGCTGCTGCTACCCTTTATGGCTACACCTTC.

A note on this clonotype: Its ends do not fully match the called genes, so a read error is possible. V is TRBV18 and J is TRBJ1-4; 8 bases are shared with TRBD1. This CDR3 is 16 amino acids long. CDR1 is KGHSH, CDR2 LQKENI, per germline. The DNA of the CDR3 is TGTTCCAGCTCACCGACACAGGGGGGAACTAATGAAAAACTGTTTTTT. It is translated as CSSSPTQGGTNEKLFF.

The chain is built from TRBV27 and TRBJ1-6; tentatively, D is TRBD1 (6 bases). Trimming took off 6 bases at V and 12 bases at J, with 12 bases between the two ends. This CDR3 has 12 residues. CDR1 and CDR2 from the germline V gene are MNHEY and SMNVEV (reference sequence). CDR3 amino acids: CASRLQGRPLHF. The CDR3 DNA reads TGTGCCAGCAGGTTACAGGGAAGACCCCTCCACTTT.

Many counts were recorded for this clonotype. The chain combines TRBV6-2 or TRBV6-3 with TRBJ1-2; D may be TRBD1 (5 bases). Trimming left V 6 bases short and J 6 bases short, with 17 bases between. Per germline, CDR1 MNHEY and CDR2 SVGEGT. The CDR3 is 14 residues long. The CDR3 is CASRYLSTGNGYTF. Here the CDR3 DNA reads TGTGCCAGCAGATACCTTTCTACAGGAAATGGCTACACCTTC.

This clonotype was seen at least ten times. CDR3 bases: TGCGCCAGCAGCCAAGAGTTTCCGGGGCCCACTGAAGCTTTCTTT. Translating it yields CASSQEFPGPTEAFF. The rearrangement uses TRBV4-3 and TRBJ1-1, with D possibly being TRBD1 (5 bases). V was trimmed by 0 bases and J by 4 bases, leaving 12 bases between them. CDR3 size: 15 residues. Germline CDR1 reads LGHNA; CDR2 reads YSLEER.

This chain uses TRBV20-1 with TRBJ1-5; 8 nucleotides align to TRBD1. Unmatched junction bases numbered 2, after V lost 1 base and J lost 6 bases. The CDR3 is made up of 13 amino acids. CDR1 and CDR2 from the germline V gene are DFQATT and SNEGSKA (reference sequence). CDR3 nucleotides: TGCAGTGCTAGAGGCAGGGGGCCTCAGCCCCAGCATTTT. It codes for CSARGRGPQPQHF.

This clonotype was detected only a few times. The chain joins TRBV29-1 to TRBJ2-3, with a possible D match to TRBD2 (5 bases). V lost 3 bases, J lost 1 base, and 8 bases lay in between. CDR3 length: 13 amino acids. Germline loops: CDR1 SQVTM, CDR2 ANQGSEA. The CDR3 sequence: CSVEGVGTDTQYF. The CDR3 bases are TGCAGCGTTGAGGGAGTGGGCACAGATACGCAGTATTTT.

This clonotype appeared many times. J is TRBJ1-1 and V is TRBV20-1, with TRBD1 identical over 7 bases. V was pared by 4 bases and J by 8 bases, with 7 bases of the junction left unmatched. The CDR3 consists of 12 residues. Per germline, CDR1 DFQATT and CDR2 SNEGSKA (reference sequence). The CDR3 DNA reads as TGCAGTGCTAAGGAGGGGGCGACCGAAGCTTTCTTT. As protein: CSAKEGATEAFF.

This clonotype has at least ten counts. V and J are TRBV7-9 and TRBJ1-4; TRBD1 matches 10 bases. The germline gives CDR1 SEHNR, CDR2 FQNEAQ (reference sequence). This CDR3 has 14 amino acids. With V trimmed by 5 bases and J by 8 bases, 5 bases remained unmatched. CDR3: CASSDRGLGEKLFF. The CDR3 coding sequence is TGTGCCAGCAGCGACAGGGGGCTTGGGGAAAAACTGTTTTTT.